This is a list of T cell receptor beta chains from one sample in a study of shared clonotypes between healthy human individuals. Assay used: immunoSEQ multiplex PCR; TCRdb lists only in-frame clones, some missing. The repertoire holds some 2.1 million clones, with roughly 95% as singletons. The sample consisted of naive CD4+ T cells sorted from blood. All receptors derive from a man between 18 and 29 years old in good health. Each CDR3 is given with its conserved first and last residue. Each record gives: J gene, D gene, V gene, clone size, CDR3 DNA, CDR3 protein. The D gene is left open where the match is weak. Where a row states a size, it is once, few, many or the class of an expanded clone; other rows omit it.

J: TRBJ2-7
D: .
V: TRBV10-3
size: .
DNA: TGTGCCATCAGTGAATTTGCCTACGAGCAGTACTTC
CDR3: CAISEFAYEQYF

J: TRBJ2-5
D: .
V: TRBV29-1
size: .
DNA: TGCAGCGTTCTTTTAGAAGCGGAGACCCAGTACTTC
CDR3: CSVLLEAETQYF

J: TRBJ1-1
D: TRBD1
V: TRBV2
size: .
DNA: TGTGCCAGCAGCCCACAGGGACAGGGGACTGAAGCTTTCTTT
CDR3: CASSPQGQGTEAFF

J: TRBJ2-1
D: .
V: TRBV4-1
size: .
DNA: TGCGCCAGCACCCAAGGGGCGACTATCAGGCTTATGAATGAGCAGTTCTTC
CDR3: CASTQGATIRLMNEQFF

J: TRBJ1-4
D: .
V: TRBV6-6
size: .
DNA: TGTGCCAGCAGTTACCAACAGGGAATCAATGAAAAACTGTTTTTT
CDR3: CASSYQQGINEKLFF

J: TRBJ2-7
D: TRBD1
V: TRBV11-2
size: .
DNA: TGTGCCAGCAGCTTAGGGGGACAGGGCTACGAGCAGTACTTC
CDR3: CASSLGGQGYEQYF

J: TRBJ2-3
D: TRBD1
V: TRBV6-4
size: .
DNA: TGTGCCAGCAGTCGACAGGGGGGGGGAACAGATACGCAGTATTTT
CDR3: CASSRQGGGTDTQYF

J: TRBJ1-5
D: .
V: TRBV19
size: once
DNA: TGTGCCAGTACTTACGCGGTCCGGCGCAATCAGCCCCAGCATTTT
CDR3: CASTYAVRRNQPQHF

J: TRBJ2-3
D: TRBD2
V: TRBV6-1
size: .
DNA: TGTGCCAGCAGTGGGGGCCGCGGGGGAGTCGCAGATACGCAGTATTTT
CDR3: CASSGGRGGVADTQYF

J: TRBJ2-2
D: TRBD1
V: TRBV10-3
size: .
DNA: TGTGCCATCAGGGGGGACAGGGGAAGCACCGGGGAGCTGTTTTTT
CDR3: CAIRGDRGSTGELFF

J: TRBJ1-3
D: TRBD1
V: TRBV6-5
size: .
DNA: TGTGCCAGCAGGGGAGGACAGGGGCGAGGAAACACCATATATTTT
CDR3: CASRGGQGRGNTIYF

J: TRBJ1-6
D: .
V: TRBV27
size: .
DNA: TGTGCCAGCAGTTTATCGACGGGAGGCCGAAATTCACCCCTCCACTTT
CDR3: CASSLSTGGRNSPLHF

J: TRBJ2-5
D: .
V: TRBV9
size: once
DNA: TGTGCCAGCAGCGTAGCCAACCAAGAGACCCAGTACTTC
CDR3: CASSVANQETQYF

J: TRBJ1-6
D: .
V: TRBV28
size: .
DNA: TGTGCCAGCAGCATGGGCGTGGGGAATTCACCCCTCCACTTT
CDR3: CASSMGVGNSPLHF

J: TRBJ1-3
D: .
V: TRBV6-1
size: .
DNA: TGTGCCAGCAGTGAAGCCCAGAACTCTGGAAACACCATATATTTT
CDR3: CASSEAQNSGNTIYF

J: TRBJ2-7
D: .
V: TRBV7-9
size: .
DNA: TGTGCCAGCAGCTTAGGGTATAGCGACCTCTACGAGCAGTACTTC
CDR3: CASSLGYSDLYEQYF

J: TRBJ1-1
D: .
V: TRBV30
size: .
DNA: TGTGCCTGGAGTGGCCCGCGAGGAGCTTTCTTT
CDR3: CAWSGPRGAFF

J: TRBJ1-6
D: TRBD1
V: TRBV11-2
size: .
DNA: TGTGCCAGCAGCTTAGTCGCAGGGGGTTATAATTCACCCCTCCACTTT
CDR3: CASSLVAGGYNSPLHF

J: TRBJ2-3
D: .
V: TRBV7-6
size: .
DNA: TGTGCCAGCAGCATGGGAGATACGCAGTATTTT
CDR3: CASSMGDTQYF

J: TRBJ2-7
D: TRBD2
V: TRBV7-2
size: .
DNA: TGTGCCAGCAGCCCCCATGGGAGGGGCAACGAGCAGTACTTC
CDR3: CASSPHGRGNEQYF

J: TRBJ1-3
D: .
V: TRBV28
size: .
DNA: TGTGCCAGCACCCCCCCGGGGCCCCTCTCTGGAAACACCATATATTTT
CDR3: CASTPPGPLSGNTIYF

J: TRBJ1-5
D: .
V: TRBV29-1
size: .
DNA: TGCAGCGTCGTAGGGGGTCGGCGGGGCAATCAGCCCCAGCATTTT
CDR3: CSVVGGRRGNQPQHF

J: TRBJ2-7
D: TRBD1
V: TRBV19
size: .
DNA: TGTGCCAGTAGTTCCCCTGGACAGGGTGGCGCAGGACAGTACTTC
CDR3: CASSSPGQGGAGQYF

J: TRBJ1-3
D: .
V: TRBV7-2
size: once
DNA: TGTGCCAGCAGCTTAGTGATTCTCGATGGAAACACCATCTATTTT
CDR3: CASSLVILDGNTIYF

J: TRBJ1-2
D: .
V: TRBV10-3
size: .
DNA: TGTGCCATCAGGGACATCTATGGCTACACCTTC
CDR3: CAIRDIYGYTF

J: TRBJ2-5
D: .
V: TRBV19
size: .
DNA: TGTGCCAGTAGTATCCCCCAAGAGACCCAGTACTTC
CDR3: CASSIPQETQYF

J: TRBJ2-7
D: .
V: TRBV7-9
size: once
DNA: TGTGCCAGCAGCTTAGCCCCAACCTACGAGCAGTACTTC
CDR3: CASSLAPTYEQYF

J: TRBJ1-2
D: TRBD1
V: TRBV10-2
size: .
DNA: TGCGCCAGCAGTCGACAGGGGGAAGGCGGCTACACCTTC
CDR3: CASSRQGEGGYTF

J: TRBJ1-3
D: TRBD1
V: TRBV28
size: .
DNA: TGTGCCAGCAAGACAGGGAGCTCTGGAAACACCATATATTTT
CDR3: CASKTGSSGNTIYF